This T cell receptor (beta chain) comes out of a study of Tregs in tolerant kidney transplant recipients. Only in-frame clones appear in the TCRdb table, and some are missing; sequencing was by immunoSEQ multiplex PCR. The profile covers 40,000 to 50,000 clones, with approximately 89% appearing a single time and 15% to 17% taken by the ten largest. The nonmyeloablative bone marrow transplants came from related graft donors, with transient mixed chimerism. The CDR3 sequence is 14 residues long. Germline CDR1 reads PRHDT; CDR2 reads FYEKMQ (reference sequence). The germline V and J ends were trimmed by 4 bases and 3 bases, with 13 bases remaining between them.

The sequencing used CD8+ T cells from blood (PBMCs), collected 12 months after the transplant. This TCR derives from a human patient who received a combined kidney and bone marrow transplant. The graft donor may have given rise to some T cells. The chain combines TRBV13 with TRBJ2-7; a possible D gene is TRBD2 (5 bases). This CDR3 is CASSSTLDYYEQYF. CDR3 DNA: TGTGCCAGCAGCTCCACACTAGATTACTACGAGCAGTACTTC.